The T cell receptor (beta chain) described here comes from a study of tumor and adjacent non-tumor tissue in lung cancer. The template was RNA from unsorted bulk tissue. A modified ARM-PCR protocol with three rounds of nested PCR amplified TCRbeta. Using its own MiXCR run on the multiplex PCR reads, TCRdb lists one record per CDR3 protein. The table records fewer than 120,000 distinct CDR3 sequences, 84% of them present only once. The sequenced sample consisted of lung tumor tissue. This TCR was sampled from a man aged 65-85 years with non-small cell lung cancer.

Here the CDR3 DNA reads TGTGCCAGCAACTCGACCCTGATCGGAGACTACACCTTC. The encoded protein is CASNSTLIGDYTF. The chain joins TRBV7-2 to TRBJ1-2; D is unclear. V dropped 7 bases and J dropped 10 bases, with 19 bases sitting between them. Germline-derived CDR1 and CDR2 are SGHTA and FQGNSA. The CDR3 has 13 amino acids.